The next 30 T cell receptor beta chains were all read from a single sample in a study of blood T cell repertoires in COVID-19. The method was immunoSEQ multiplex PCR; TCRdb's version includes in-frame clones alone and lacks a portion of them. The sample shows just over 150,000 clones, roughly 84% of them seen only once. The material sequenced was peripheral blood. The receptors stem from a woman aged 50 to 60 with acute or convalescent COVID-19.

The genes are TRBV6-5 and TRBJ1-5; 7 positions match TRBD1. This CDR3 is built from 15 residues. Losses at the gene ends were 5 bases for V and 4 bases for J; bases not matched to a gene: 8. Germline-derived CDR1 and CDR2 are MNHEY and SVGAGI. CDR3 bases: TGTGCCAGCAGTCCGGACAGGCGAAATAATCAGCCCCAGCATTTT. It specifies CASSPDRRNNQPQHF.

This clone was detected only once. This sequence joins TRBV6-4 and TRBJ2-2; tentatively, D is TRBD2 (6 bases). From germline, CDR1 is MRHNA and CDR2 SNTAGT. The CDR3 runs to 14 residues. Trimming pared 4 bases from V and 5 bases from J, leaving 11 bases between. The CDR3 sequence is CASSVQEGTGELFF. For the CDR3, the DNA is TGTGCCAGCAGTGTACAGGAGGGGACCGGGGAGCTGTTTTTT.

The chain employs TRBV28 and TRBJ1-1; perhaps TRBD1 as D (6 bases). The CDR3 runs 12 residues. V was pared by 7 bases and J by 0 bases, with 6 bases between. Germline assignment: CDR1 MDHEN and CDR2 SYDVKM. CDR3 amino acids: CASNRVNTEAFF. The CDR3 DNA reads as TGTGCCAGCAACAGGGTGAACACTGAAGCTTTCTTT.

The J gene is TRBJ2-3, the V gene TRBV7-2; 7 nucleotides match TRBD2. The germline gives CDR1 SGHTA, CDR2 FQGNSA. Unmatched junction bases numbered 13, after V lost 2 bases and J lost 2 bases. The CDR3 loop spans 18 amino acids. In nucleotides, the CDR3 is TGTGCCAGCAGCTTAAATTCGGGGCTAGCGGATTACACAGATACGCAGTATTTT. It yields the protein CASSLNSGLADYTDTQYF.

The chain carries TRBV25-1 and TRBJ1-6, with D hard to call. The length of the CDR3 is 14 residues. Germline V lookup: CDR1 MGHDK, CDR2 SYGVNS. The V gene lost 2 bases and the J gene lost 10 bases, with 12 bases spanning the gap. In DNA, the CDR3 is TGTGCCAGCAGTGAAGATCGTCCGGTATCACCCCTCCACTTT. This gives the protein CASSEDRPVSPLHF.

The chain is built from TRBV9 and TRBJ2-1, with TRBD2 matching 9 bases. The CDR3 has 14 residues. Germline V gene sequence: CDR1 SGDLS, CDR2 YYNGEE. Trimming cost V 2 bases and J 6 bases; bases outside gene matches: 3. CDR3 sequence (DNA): TGTGCCAGCAGCGTTAGCGGGAGTGTCAATGAGCAGTTCTTC. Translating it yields CASSVSGSVNEQFF.

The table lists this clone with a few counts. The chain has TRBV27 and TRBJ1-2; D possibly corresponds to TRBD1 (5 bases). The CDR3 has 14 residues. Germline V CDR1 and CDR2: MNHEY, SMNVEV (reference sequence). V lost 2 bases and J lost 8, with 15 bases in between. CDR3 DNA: TGTGCCAGCAGTTTAGATTTTAGGGGAAGCGGCTACACCTTC. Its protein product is CASSLDFRGSGYTF.

Here the CDR3 reads CASSFSDTQSNNEQFF. Here the CDR3 DNA reads TGTGCCAGCAGTTTTAGCGATACCCAATCAAACAATGAGCAGTTCTTC. The chain has TRBV28 and TRBJ2-1; D possibly corresponds to TRBD2 (5 bases). The CDR3 has 16 amino acids. V gave up 3 bases and J gave up 5 bases, with 17 bases separating them. The germline V gene encodes CDR1 MDHEN and CDR2 SYDVKM.

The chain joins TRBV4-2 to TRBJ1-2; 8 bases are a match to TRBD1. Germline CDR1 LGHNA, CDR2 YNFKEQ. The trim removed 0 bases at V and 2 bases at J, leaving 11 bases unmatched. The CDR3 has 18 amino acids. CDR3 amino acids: CASSQDGAGGFFNYGYTF. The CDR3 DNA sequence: TGTGCCAGCAGCCAAGATGGGGCAGGGGGCTTTTTCAACTATGGCTACACCTTC.

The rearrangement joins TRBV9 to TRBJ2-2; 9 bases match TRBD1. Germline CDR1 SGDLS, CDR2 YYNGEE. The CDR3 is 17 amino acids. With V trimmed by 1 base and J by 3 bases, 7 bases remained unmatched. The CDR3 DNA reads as TGTGCCAGCAGCGTAAGGCGACAGGGGGTTCACACCGGGGAGCTGTTTTTT. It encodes CASSVRRQGVHTGELFF.

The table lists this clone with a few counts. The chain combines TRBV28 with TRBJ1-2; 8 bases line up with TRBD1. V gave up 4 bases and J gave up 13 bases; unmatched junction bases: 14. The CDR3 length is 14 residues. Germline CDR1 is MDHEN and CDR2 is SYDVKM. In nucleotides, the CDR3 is TGTGCCAGCAGTTCGCAGGGGGCGAGTGGGGTAGTCACCTTC. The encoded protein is CASSSQGASGVVTF.

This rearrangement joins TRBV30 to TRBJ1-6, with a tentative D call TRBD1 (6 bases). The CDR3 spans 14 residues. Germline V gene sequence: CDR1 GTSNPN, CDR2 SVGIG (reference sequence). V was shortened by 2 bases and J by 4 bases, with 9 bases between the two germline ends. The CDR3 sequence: CAWSRGIYNSPLHF. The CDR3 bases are TGTGCCTGGAGTAGGGGGATTTATAATTCACCCCTCCACTTT.

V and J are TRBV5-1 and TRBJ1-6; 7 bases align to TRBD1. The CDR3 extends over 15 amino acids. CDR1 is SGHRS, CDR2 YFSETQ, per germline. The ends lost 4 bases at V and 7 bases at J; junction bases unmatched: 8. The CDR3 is CASSTSGTENSPLHF. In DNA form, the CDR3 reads TGCGCCAGCAGCACCTCCGGGACAGAAAATTCACCCCTCCACTTT.

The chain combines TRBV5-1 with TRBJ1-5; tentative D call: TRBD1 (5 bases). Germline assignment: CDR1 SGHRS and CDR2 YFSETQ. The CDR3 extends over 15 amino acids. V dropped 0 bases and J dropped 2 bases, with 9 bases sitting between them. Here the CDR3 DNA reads TGCGCCAGCAGCTTGGCAGGGATCGGCAATCAGCCCCAGCATTTT. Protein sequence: CASSLAGIGNQPQHF. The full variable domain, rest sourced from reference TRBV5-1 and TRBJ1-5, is KAGVTQTPRYLIKTRGQQVTLSCSPISGHRSVSWYQQTPGQGLQFLFEYFSETQRNKGNFPGRFSGRQFSNSRSEMNVSTLELGDSALYLCASSLAGIGNQPQHFGDGTRLSIL.

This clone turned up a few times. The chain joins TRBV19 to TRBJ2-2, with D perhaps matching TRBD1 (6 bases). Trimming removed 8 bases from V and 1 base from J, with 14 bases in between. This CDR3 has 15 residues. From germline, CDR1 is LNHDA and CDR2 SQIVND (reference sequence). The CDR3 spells CASSPGHLNTGELFF. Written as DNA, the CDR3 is TGTGCCAGTTCTCCGGGACACCTGAACACCGGGGAGCTGTTTTTT.

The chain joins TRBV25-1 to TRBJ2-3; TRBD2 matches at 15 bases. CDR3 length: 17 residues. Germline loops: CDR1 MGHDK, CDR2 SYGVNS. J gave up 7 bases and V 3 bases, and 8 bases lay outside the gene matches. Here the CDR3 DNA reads TGTGCCAGCAGTGACCCGGGACTAGCGGGAGGCCTGAATACGCAGTATTTT. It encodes CASSDPGLAGGLNTQYF. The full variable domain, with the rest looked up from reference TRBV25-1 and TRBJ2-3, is EADIYQTPRYLVIGTGKKITLECSQTMGHDKMYWYQQDPGMELHLIHYSYGVNSTEKGDLSSESTVSRIRTEHFPLTLESARPSHTSQYLCASSDPGLAGGLNTQYFGPGTRLTVL.

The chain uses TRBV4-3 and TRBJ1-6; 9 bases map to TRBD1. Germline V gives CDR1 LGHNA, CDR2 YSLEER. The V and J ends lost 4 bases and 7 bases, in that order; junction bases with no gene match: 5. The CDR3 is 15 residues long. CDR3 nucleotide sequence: TGCGCCAGCAGCCCACAGGGACAGGGAAATTCACCCCTCCACTTT. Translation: CASSPQGQGNSPLHF.

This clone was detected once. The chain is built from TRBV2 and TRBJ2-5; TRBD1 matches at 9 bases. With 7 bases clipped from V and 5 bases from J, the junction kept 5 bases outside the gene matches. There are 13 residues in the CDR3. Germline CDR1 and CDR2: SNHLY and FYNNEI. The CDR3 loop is CASTGTGRETQYF. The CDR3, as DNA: TGTGCCAGCACCGGGACAGGGAGGGAGACCCAGTACTTC.

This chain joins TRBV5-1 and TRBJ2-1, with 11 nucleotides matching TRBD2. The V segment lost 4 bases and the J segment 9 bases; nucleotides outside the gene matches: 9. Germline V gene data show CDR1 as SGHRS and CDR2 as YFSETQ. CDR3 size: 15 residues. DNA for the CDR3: TGCGCCAGCAGCCTTAGGGTAGCGGGAGGGGGTGAGCAGTTCTTC. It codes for CASSLRVAGGGEQFF.

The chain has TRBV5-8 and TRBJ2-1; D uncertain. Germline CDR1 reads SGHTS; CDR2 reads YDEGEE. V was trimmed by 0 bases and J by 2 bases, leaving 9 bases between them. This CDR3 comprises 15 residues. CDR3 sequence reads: CASSLGPGTYNEQFF. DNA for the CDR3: TGTGCCAGCAGCTTGGGCCCGGGTACCTACAATGAGCAGTTCTTC.

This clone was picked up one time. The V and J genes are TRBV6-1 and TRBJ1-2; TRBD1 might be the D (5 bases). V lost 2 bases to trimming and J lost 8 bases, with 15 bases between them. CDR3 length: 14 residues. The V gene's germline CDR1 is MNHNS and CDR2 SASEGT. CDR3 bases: TGTGCCAGCAGTGAAATCTCAGGGTTAGGCGGCTACACCTTC. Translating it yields CASSEISGLGGYTF.

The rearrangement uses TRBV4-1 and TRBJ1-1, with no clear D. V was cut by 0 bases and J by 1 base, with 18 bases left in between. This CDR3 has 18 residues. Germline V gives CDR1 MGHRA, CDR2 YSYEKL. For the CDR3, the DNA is TGCGCCAGCAGCCAAGACGGGAGACGATTGGCACAGAACACTGAAGCTTTCTTT. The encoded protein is CASSQDGRRLAQNTEAFF.

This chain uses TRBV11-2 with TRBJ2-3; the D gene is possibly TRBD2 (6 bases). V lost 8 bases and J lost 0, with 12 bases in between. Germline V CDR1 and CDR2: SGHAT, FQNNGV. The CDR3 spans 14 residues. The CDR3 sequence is CASSPGLSTDTQYF. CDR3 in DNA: TGTGCCAGCTCTCCGGGACTTAGCACAGATACGCAGTATTTT.

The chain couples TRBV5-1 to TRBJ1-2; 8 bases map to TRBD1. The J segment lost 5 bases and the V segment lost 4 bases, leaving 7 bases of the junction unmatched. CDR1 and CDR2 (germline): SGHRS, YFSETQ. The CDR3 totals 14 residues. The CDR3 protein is CASSPGQGEYGYTF. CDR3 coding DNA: TGCGCCAGCAGCCCAGGACAGGGCGAGTATGGCTACACCTTC.

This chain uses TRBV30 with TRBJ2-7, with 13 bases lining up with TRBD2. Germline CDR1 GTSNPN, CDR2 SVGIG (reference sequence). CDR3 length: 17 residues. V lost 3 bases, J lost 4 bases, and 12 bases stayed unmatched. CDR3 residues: CAWSGAPGTSGIYEQYF. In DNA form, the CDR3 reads TGTGCCTGGAGCGGCGCGCCGGGGACTAGCGGGATATACGAGCAGTACTTC.

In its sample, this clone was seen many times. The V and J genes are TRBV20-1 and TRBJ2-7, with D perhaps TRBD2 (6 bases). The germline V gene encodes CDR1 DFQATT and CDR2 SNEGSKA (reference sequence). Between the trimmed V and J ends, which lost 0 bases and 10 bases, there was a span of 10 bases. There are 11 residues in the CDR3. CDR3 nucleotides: TGCAGTGCTAGAGATGGGAGGTCACAGTACTTC. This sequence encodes CSARDGRSQYF.

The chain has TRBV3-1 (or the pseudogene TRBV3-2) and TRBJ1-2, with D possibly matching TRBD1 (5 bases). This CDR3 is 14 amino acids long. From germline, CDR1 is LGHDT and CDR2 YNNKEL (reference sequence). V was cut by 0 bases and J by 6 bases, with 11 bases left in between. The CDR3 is CASSQDWQGNGYTF. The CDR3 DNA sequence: TGTGCCAGCAGCCAAGATTGGCAGGGTAATGGCTACACCTTC.

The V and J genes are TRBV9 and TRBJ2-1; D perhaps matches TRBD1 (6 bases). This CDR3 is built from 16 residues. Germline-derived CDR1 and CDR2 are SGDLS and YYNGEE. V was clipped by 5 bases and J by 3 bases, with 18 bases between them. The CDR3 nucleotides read TGTGCCAGCAGTGATCTCAACCGGGACATCTACAATGAGCAGTTCTTC. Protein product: CASSDLNRDIYNEQFF.

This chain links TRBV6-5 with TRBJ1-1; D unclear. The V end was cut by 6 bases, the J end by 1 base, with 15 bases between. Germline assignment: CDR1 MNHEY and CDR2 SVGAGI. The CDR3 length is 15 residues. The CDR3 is CASSPHTRGNTEAFF. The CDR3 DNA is TGTGCCAGCAGCCCCCACACCCGGGGGAACACTGAAGCTTTCTTT.

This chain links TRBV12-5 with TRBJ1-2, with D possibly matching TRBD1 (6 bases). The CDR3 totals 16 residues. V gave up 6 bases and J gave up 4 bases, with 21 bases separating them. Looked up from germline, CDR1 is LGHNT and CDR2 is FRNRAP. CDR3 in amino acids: CASGLAGAAWVYGYTF. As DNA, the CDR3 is TGTGCTAGTGGCCTTGCAGGGGCCGCCTGGGTCTATGGCTACACCTTC. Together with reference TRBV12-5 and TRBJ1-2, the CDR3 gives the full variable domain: DARVTQTPRHKVTEMGQEVTMRCQPILGHNTVFWYRQTMMQGLELLAYFRNRAPLDDSGMPKDRFSAEMPDATLATLKIQPSEPRDSAVYFCASGLAGAAWVYGYTFGSGTRLTVV.